These 5 T cell receptor beta chains were all obtained from the same sample, sequenced in a study of cytomegalovirus exposure and HLA in healthy donors. Vbeta (60) and Jbeta (13) primers were used in the PCR. Libraries were prepared by immunoSEQ multiplex PCR; TCRdb keeps only in-frame clonotypes and omits some of them. This table has roughly 160,000 clones, around 73% appearing once. What was sequenced was PBMCs. The receptors originated from a young woman in good health and CMV-seropositive.

In this sample, this clone turned up once. This chain links TRBV27 with TRBJ1-2; no reliable D call. Deletions cut 7 bases from V and 7 bases from J, with 4 bases between. This CDR3 is built from 9 residues. Germline V gene sequence: CDR1 MNHEY, CDR2 SMNVEV (reference sequence). CDR3 sequence (DNA): TGTGCCAGCATACTTGGCTACACCTTC. Amino acid sequence: CASILGYTF.

V is TRBV4-3 and J is TRBJ2-3; the match to TRBD2 covers 12 bases. The CDR3 has 18 amino acids. V lost 4 bases and J lost 4; bases outside the gene matches: 12. Germline values: CDR1 LGHNA, CDR2 YSLEER. CDR3 residues: CASSPMLAGGARADTQYF. The CDR3 coding sequence is TGCGCCAGCAGCCCGATGCTAGCGGGGGGGGCTAGGGCAGATACGCAGTATTTT.

The chain carries TRBV7-9 and TRBJ2-3; perhaps TRBD1 as D (5 bases). There are 14 residues in the CDR3. V was cut by 5 bases and J by 7 bases, with 16 bases left in between. Germline values: CDR1 SEHNR, CDR2 FQNEAQ (reference sequence). The CDR3 DNA is TGTGCCAGCAGCCAAGGGGCAGACGGAAATACGCAGTATTTT. Translating it yields CASSQGADGNTQYF.

This chain links TRBV5-4 with TRBJ2-1; D remains unclear. The V gene's germline CDR1 is SGHNT and CDR2 YYREEE (reference sequence). V gave up 1 base and J gave up 10 bases, with 12 bases separating them. The CDR3 contains 13 residues. For the CDR3, the DNA is TGTGCCAGCAGCTTGACACCCCCAAACGAGCAGTTCTTC. This encodes CASSLTPPNEQFF.

This clone was recorded once. The rearrangement joins TRBV2 to TRBJ2-5, with 8 bases matching TRBD1. This CDR3 is built from 16 residues. Germline V gives CDR1 SNHLY, CDR2 FYNNEI. V was clipped by 7 bases and J by 1 base; unmatched bases: 11. The CDR3 spells CASNWVTGEIQETQYF. CDR3 coding DNA: TGTGCCAGCAATTGGGTGACAGGGGAAATCCAAGAGACCCAGTACTTC. The variable domain in full, with the rest retrieved from reference TRBV2 and TRBJ2-5, is EPEVTQTPSHQVTQMGQEVILRCVPISNHLYFYWYRQILGQKVEFLVSFYNNEISEKSEIFDDQFSVERPDGSNFTLKIRSTKLEDSAMYFCASNWVTGEIQETQYFGPGTRLLVL.